This is a list of T cell receptor beta chains from one sample in a study of tumor-infiltrating lymphocytes in primary liver carcinoma. MiXCR, run by TCRdb on the multiplex PCR reads, gives a single entry per CDR3 protein. Here the sample spans 150,000 to 200,000 distinct CDR3 sequences, around four fifths being singletons. The source material was tumor tissue from primary liver carcinoma. These receptors all come from a man aged 35-49 years with primary liver carcinoma and hepatitis B virus infection. Both conserved end residues are part of each CDR3. D genes are given only for firm matches. Expanded clones get a size class; other rows say once, few or many, or leave the size out.

clone_size j_call v_call d_call cdr3_aa
NA TRBJ2-1 TRBV10-2 TRBD1 CASSYRDRVHDEQFF
NA TRBJ2-7 TRBV6-5 NA CTSRPLGPGYEHYF
few TRBJ2-2 TRBV7-3 TRBD1 CASSHKGATLSGTGELFF
NA TRBJ1-6 TRBV4-3 TRBD1 CASSSWDRERISPLHF
NA TRBJ2-2 TRBV29-1 TRBD2 CSDVLAGGYTGELFF
NA TRBJ2-7 TRBV28 TRBD1 CASRSGWDRSTYEQYF
NA TRBJ2-7 TRBV6-2/TRBV6-3 NA CASNYSGQTILLEQYF
NA TRBJ1-3 TRBV12-3/TRBV12-4 NA CTSRLQRNTIYF
NA TRBJ1-5 TRBV6-2/TRBV6-3 NA CAISYSRVPIQHQHF
NA TRBJ2-1 TRBV11-3 NA CANSLQSGGFNDQFF
NA TRBJ2-5 TRBV6-5 NA CASNYSTGREEIQYF
once TRBJ1-5 TRBV5-6 NA CASRGGGGDNQPQHF
NA TRBJ2-1 TRBV4-3 TRBD2 CASNQEVAGASYNEQFF
NA TRBJ2-4 TRBV28 NA CASGLVIGRCNEQYF
many TRBJ2-1 TRBV5-1 NA CASSLSAPYNEQFF
NA TRBJ2-7 TRBV11-2 TRBD2 CASSLREGRTSGLSSYERYF
NA TRBJ2-7 TRBV5-4 NA CASSSEERIYEKYF
NA TRBJ1-5 TRBV29-1 NA CSAVGGASQPQHF
NA TRBJ2-3 TRBV6-5 TRBD2 CARNPGLAETCTQYF
NA TRBJ2-2 TRBV7-9 TRBD1 CVSSAGTGMAGELYF
once TRBJ2-1 TRBV14 NA CARSRRQGGRLNEQFF
NA TRBJ2-5 TRBV11-2 NA CASSFSWGQETHYF
NA TRBJ2-2 TRBV29-1 NA CSVEAGANTGELYF
many TRBJ2-5 TRBV28 NA CASSLSGPQGYQETQYF
NA TRBJ2-7 TRBV29-1 NA CSAMTSGSATTYEQYF
NA TRBJ2-1 TRBV29-1 NA CSAPEGGRVGEQFF
NA TRBJ2-3 TRBV29-1 TRBD1 CSVSDATGQGKSPFTDTQYF
NA TRBJ2-1 TRBV29-1 TRBD2 CSVEFGNGRITDEQFF
NA TRBJ2-5 TRBV29-1 TRBD1 CSVEADRGRTETQCF
NA TRBJ1-5 TRBV11-3 NA CVSSLELGVAQPQHF
NA TRBJ2-7 TRBV5-1 NA CTSSLGALRQETLYF
few TRBJ2-2 TRBV7-9 TRBD1 CASSRDRENTRELFF
NA TRBJ2-3 TRBV11-1 NA CASSSGGISVGARTDTHYF
NA TRBJ1-2 TRBV6-2/TRBV6-3 NA CASRGSEQGINYGYTF
medium-sized TRBJ2-7 TRBV29-1 NA CSVTVPLSYEQYF
NA TRBJ2-1 TRBV24-1 TRBD2 CDTSQSGRGRNEQFF
NA TRBJ2-5 TRBV29-1 NA CSVDEADGETLYF
NA TRBJ2-1 TRBV1 NA CTSSQDAKVVGYEQFF
NA TRBJ1-1 TRBV12-3/TRBV12-4 NA CTSSSAGSEAFF
once TRBJ1-1 TRBV29-1 NA CSLSQGRTEAFF
NA TRBJ2-1 TRBV28 NA CASSSGLQFNELFF
NA TRBJ2-1 TRBV28 TRBD2 CASSQPRASGRNNEQFF
NA TRBJ2-5 TRBV12-3/TRBV12-4 NA CASSLAGEEMQYF
NA TRBJ1-1 TRBV5-6 NA CASSLWGTGAPGAFF
NA TRBJ2-6 TRBV11-2 NA CAISMGGDRSISLSGVNVLTF
few TRBJ2-1 TRBV6-1 TRBD2 CASSFLVTSGVDEQFF
NA TRBJ2-3 TRBV29-1 TRBD1 CSVSGTGGSDTQYF
NA TRBJ2-7 TRBV6-5 NA CAGREDGLGTYSYEQYF
NA TRBJ2-3 TRBV29-1 TRBD2 CSGIQIAGLDTQYF
NA TRBJ1-1 TRBV4-2 NA CASSQDSRGATEAFF
NA TRBJ2-1 TRBV11-2 TRBD2 CASSYPGTSGTIEQFF
NA TRBJ2-7 TRBV4-1 NA CANSQVSSGAYEQYF
NA TRBJ2-1 TRBV14 NA CASTPRIVLGYNEQFF
NA TRBJ2-4 TRBV11-1 TRBD2 CASCFPVTSATKNIQYF
NA TRBJ2-5 TRBV5-6 NA CASSPRTRETLYF
NA TRBJ2-5 TRBV11-2 NA CASRSRDSANQETQYF
few TRBJ2-5 TRBV6-2/TRBV6-3 TRBD2 CANNSGLANTQYF
NA TRBJ1-5 TRBV28 NA CASRSIGAFQPQHF